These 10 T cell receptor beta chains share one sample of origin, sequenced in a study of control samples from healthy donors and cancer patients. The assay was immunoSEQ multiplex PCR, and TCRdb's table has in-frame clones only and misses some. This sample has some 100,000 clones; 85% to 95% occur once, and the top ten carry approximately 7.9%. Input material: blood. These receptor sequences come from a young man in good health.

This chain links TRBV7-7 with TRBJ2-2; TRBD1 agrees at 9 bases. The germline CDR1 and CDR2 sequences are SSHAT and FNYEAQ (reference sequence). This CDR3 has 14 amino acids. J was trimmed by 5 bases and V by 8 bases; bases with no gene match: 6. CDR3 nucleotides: TGTGCCAGCTCCGGACAGGGGAAAACCGGGGAGCTGTTTTTT. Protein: CASSGQGKTGELFF.

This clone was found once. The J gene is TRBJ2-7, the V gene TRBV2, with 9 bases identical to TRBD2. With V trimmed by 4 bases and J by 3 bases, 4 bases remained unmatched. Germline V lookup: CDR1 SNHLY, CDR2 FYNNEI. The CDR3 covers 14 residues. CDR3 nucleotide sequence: TGTGCCAGCAGTGGGCGGGGGGGCAGCTACGAGCAGTACTTC. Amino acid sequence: CASSGRGGSYEQYF.

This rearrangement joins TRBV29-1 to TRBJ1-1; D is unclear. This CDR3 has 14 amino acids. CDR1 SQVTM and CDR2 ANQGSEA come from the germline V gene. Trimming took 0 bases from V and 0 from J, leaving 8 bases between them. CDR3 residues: CSVEDGALNTEAFF. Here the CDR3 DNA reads TGCAGCGTTGAAGATGGCGCTTTGAACACTGAAGCTTTCTTT.

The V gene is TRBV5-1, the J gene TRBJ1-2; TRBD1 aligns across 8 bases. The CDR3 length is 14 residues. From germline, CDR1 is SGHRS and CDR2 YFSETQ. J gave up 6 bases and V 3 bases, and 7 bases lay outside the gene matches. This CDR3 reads CASSYSSGGDGYTF. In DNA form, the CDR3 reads TGCGCCAGCAGCTACTCCTCAGGGGGCGATGGCTACACCTTC.

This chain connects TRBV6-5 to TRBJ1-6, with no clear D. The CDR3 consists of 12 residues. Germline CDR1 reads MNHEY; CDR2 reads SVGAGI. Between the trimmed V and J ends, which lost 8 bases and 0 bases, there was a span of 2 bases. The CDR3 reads CASASYNSPLHF. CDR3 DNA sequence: TGTGCCAGCGCCTCCTATAATTCACCCCTCCACTTT.

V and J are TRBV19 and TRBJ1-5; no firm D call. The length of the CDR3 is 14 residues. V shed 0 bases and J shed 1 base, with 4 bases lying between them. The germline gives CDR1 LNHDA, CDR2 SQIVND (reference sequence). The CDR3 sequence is CASSIDSSNQPQHF. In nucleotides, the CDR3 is TGTGCCAGTAGTATAGACAGCAGCAATCAGCCCCAGCATTTT.

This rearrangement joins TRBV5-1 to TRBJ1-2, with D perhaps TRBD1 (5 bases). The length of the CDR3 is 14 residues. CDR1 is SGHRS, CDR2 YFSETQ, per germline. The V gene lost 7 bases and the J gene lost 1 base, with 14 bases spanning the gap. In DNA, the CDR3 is TGCGCCAGCCAATCCGCCGGGGGTAACTATGGCTACACCTTC. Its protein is CASQSAGGNYGYTF.

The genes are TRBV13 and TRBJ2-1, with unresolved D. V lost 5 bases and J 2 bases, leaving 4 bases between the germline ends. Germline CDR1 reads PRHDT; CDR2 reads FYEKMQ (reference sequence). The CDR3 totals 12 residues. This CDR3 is CASSLAYNEQFF. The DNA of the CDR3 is TGTGCCAGCAGCCTAGCCTACAATGAGCAGTTCTTC.

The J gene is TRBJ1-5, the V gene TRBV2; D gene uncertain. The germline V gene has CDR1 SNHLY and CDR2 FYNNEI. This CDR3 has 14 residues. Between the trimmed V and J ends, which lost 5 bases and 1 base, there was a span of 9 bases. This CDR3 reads CASSSPGSNQPQHF. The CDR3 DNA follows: TGTGCCAGCAGTTCCCCCGGGAGCAATCAGCCCCAGCATTTT.

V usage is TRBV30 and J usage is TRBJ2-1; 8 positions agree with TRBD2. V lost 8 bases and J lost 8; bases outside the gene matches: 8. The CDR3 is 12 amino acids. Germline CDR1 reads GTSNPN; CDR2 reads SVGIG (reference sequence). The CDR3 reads CASGSNVYEQFF. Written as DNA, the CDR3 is TGTGCCAGCGGGAGTAATGTCTATGAGCAGTTCTTC.